A single sample is the source of the 24 T cell receptor beta chains below, sequenced in a study of T cell responses to AZD1222 COVID-19 vaccine. Data came from immunoSEQ multiplex PCR; TCRdb stores just in-frame clones and leaves some out. The table shows tens of thousands of clones, with roughly nine tenths occurring only once. Specimen: peripheral blood, collected on day 0 of AZD1222 vaccination. These receptors all stem from an adult in good health.

The rearrangement joins TRBV24-1 to TRBJ2-2; D may match TRBD1 or TRBD2 (5 bases each). Trimming pared 1 base from V and 4 bases from J, leaving 9 bases between. This CDR3 is 15 amino acids long. The germline CDR1 and CDR2 sequences are KGHDR and SFDVKD. The CDR3 nucleotides are TGTGCCACCAGTGATTTTTGGGGGTCCACCGGGGAGCTGTTTTTT. Translating it yields CATSDFWGSTGELFF.

The chain uses TRBV5-1 and TRBJ2-5; 7 bases map to TRBD2. There are 16 residues in the CDR3. Germline lookup yields CDR1 SGHRS and CDR2 YFSETQ. V was pared by 6 bases and J by 5 bases, with 16 bases of the junction left unmatched. This CDR3 reads CASTHWGGGSMETQYF. The CDR3, as DNA: TGCGCCAGCACTCATTGGGGCGGGGGATCGATGGAGACCCAGTACTTC. Drawing the rest from reference TRBV5-1 and TRBJ2-5, the complete variable domain is KAGVTQTPRYLIKTRGQQVTLSCSPISGHRSVSWYQQTPGQGLQFLFEYFSETQRNKGNFPGRFSGRQFSNSRSEMNVSTLELGDSALYLCASTHWGGGSMETQYFGPGTRLLVL.

V gene TRBV6-5 combines with J gene TRBJ1-2, with 8 nucleotides matching TRBD1. Germline CDR1 reads MNHEY; CDR2 reads SVGAGI. The CDR3 is made up of 15 amino acids. The V segment lost 2 bases and the J segment 4 bases; nucleotides outside the gene matches: 6. The CDR3 region is CASSYAGTGSYGYTF. The CDR3 coding sequence is TGTGCCAGCAGTTACGCCGGGACAGGAAGCTATGGCTACACCTTC.

The chain has TRBV6-5 and TRBJ2-7, with TRBD1 matching 9 bases. V was pared by 2 bases and J by 5 bases, with 4 bases of the junction left unmatched. This CDR3 is 14 amino acids long. Germline CDR1 and CDR2: MNHEY and SVGAGI. CDR3 DNA: TGTGCCAGCAGTTACGGACAGGGGATGAACGAGCAGTACTTC. It yields the protein CASSYGQGMNEQYF.

The rearrangement joins TRBV27 to TRBJ2-2; D is undetermined. The V gene's germline CDR1 is MNHEY and CDR2 SMNVEV (reference sequence). The CDR3 is 13 amino acids. V was shortened by 5 bases and J by 6 bases, with 10 bases between the two germline ends. This CDR3 reads CASSTNQAGELFF. The CDR3, as DNA: TGTGCCAGCAGTACTAACCAGGCCGGGGAGCTGTTTTTT.

The chain combines TRBV19 with TRBJ1-5; D may be TRBD1 (5 bases). This CDR3 region has 13 residues. Germline values: CDR1 LNHDA, CDR2 SQIVND (reference sequence). V was trimmed by 5 bases and J by 7 bases, leaving 12 bases between them. The CDR3 protein is CASSPGHSQPQHF. DNA of the CDR3: TGTGCCAGTAGTCCAGGACATTCACAGCCCCAGCATTTT.

V gene TRBV6-1 combines with J gene TRBJ1-2, with a tentative D call TRBD1 (6 bases). The CDR3 spans 15 residues. Germline V CDR1 and CDR2: MNHNS, SASEGT. V gave up 0 bases and J gave up 5 bases, with 13 bases separating them. The CDR3 loop is CASSEAGRGPYGYTF. The CDR3 DNA sequence: TGTGCCAGCAGTGAAGCCGGCCGGGGGCCATATGGCTACACCTTC.

This chain uses TRBV19 with TRBJ2-6; D gene uncertain. Germline lookup yields CDR1 LNHDA and CDR2 SQIVND (reference sequence). This CDR3 is built from 15 residues. Trimming removed 0 bases from V and 5 bases from J, with 8 bases in between. CDR3 sequence: CASSIEHNWANVLTF. The CDR3 DNA reads as TGTGCCAGTAGTATAGAGCATAACTGGGCCAACGTCCTGACTTTC. Full variable domain (missing parts from reference TRBV19 and TRBJ2-6): DGGITQSPKYLFRKEGQNVTLSCEQNLNHDAMYWYRQDPGQGLRLIYYSQIVNDFQKGDIAEGYSVSREKKESFPLTVTSAQKNPTAFYLCASSIEHNWANVLTFGAGSRLTVL.

The chain combines TRBV19 with TRBJ1-1, with a tentative D call TRBD1 (5 bases). Germline assignment: CDR1 LNHDA and CDR2 SQIVND (reference sequence). V lost 6 bases to trimming and J lost 5 bases, with 16 bases between them. The CDR3 runs 14 residues. The CDR3: CASRWGNRETEAFF. CDR3 nucleotides: TGTGCCAGTAGGTGGGGGAATCGGGAGACTGAAGCTTTCTTT.

The chain has TRBV24-1 and TRBJ2-2; 8 positions agree with TRBD2. Germline lookup yields CDR1 KGHDR and CDR2 SFDVKD. V dropped 5 bases and J dropped 5; count of bases not matched to a gene: 3. CDR3 length: 14 amino acids. CDR3 loop: CATSAGGVTGELFF. For the CDR3, the DNA is TGTGCCACCAGTGCCGGGGGGGTAACCGGGGAGCTGTTTTTT.

V usage is TRBV4-3 and J usage is TRBJ1-2; 7 bases map to TRBD1. Germline V lookup: CDR1 LGHNA, CDR2 YSLEER. CDR3 length: 15 residues. V lost 1 base to trimming and J lost 8 bases; unmatched junction nucleotides: 10. In DNA, the CDR3 is TGCGCCAGCAGCCAAGTGGGAGGGGGCGCGTCCGGCTACACCTTC. Its translation is CASSQVGGGASGYTF.

The chain couples TRBV2 to TRBJ2-6, with 7 bases that match TRBD1. The V segment lost 5 bases and the J segment 0 bases; nucleotides outside the gene matches: 10. The CDR3 extends over 18 amino acids. Germline V CDR1 and CDR2: SNHLY, FYNNEI. The CDR3 protein is CASSHSGQSFSGANVLTF. The CDR3 DNA follows: TGTGCCAGCAGTCATTCGGGACAGAGTTTCTCTGGGGCCAACGTCCTGACTTTC.

The chain combines TRBV10-2 with TRBJ2-2; D remains unclear. This CDR3 region has 12 residues. The germline CDR1 and CDR2 sequences are WSHSY and SAAADI. The V end was cut by 3 bases, the J end by 8 bases, with 7 bases between. The CDR3 reads CASSEMGGELFF. The DNA for the CDR3 is TGCGCCAGCAGTGAAATGGGGGGGGAGCTGTTTTTT.

Comment on this clone: Other DNA sequences in the same sample also yield this CDR3. This sequence joins TRBV7-9 and TRBJ1-1; no clear D gene. V lost 2 bases, J lost 1 base, and 5 bases lay in between. CDR1 SEHNR and CDR2 FQNEAQ come from the germline V gene (reference sequence). The CDR3 consists of 13 residues. The DNA of the CDR3 is TGTGCCAGCAGCTTATCAGAGAACACTGAAGCTTTCTTT. Its translation: CASSLSENTEAFF. The variable domain in full, with the rest retrieved from reference TRBV7-9 and TRBJ1-1, is DTGVSQNPRHKITKRGQNVTFRCDPISEHNRLYWYRQTLGQGPEFLTYFQNEAQLEKSRLLSDRFSAERPKGSFSTLEIQRTEQGDSAMYLCASSLSENTEAFFGQGTRLTVV.

The chain recombines TRBV30 with TRBJ2-1; D perhaps matches TRBD2 (5 bases). Per the germline V gene, CDR1 is GTSNPN and CDR2 is SVGIG (reference sequence). V lost 0 bases, J lost 12 bases, and 12 bases lay in between. The CDR3 has 12 amino acids. CDR3 sequence: CAWSVTAAGQFF. For the CDR3, the DNA is TGTGCCTGGAGTGTAACGGCTGCGGGGCAGTTCTTC.

This sequence joins TRBV28 and TRBJ2-5, with D perhaps being TRBD1 or TRBD2 (6 bases each). The germline CDR1 and CDR2 sequences are MDHEN and SYDVKM. V dropped 3 bases and J dropped 6 bases, with 11 bases sitting between them. This CDR3 region has 13 residues. The CDR3 region is CASSFGGGKTQYF. The CDR3 bases are TGTGCCAGCAGTTTTGGAGGGGGAAAGACCCAGTACTTC.

This chain connects TRBV25-1 to TRBJ1-4, with D possibly matching TRBD1 (5 bases). V lost 1 base and J 3 bases, leaving 12 bases between the germline ends. CDR3 length equals 16 residues. Per germline, CDR1 MGHDK and CDR2 SYGVNS. The CDR3 DNA is TGTGCCAGCAGTGAATCGTTTGGGGGGGCTAATGAAAAACTGTTTTTT. Translated, it gives CASSESFGGANEKLFF.

This chain uses TRBV3-1 (or the pseudogene TRBV3-2) with TRBJ1-4; maybe TRBD1 (5 bases). This CDR3 has 12 residues. The V end lost 4 bases, the J end lost 7 bases, and 7 bases lay between the germline ends. CDR1 LGHDT and CDR2 YNNKEL come from the germline V gene (reference sequence). For the CDR3, the DNA is TGTGCCAGCAGCCGGGGGGGTGAAAAACTGTTTTTT. It encodes CASSRGGEKLFF.

The genes are TRBV6-5 and TRBJ2-5, with TRBD1 identical over 9 bases. J gave up 5 bases and V 8 bases, and 9 bases lay outside the gene matches. The CDR3 is 14 amino acids. The germline CDR1 and CDR2 sequences are MNHEY and SVGAGI. The chain's CDR3 is CASGLQGARETQYF. CDR3 nucleotide sequence: TGTGCCAGCGGTTTACAGGGGGCGAGGGAGACCCAGTACTTC.

V usage is TRBV18 and J usage is TRBJ2-5; no reliable D call. Germline V gene lookup returns CDR1 KGHSH and CDR2 LQKENI. V was clipped by 1 base and J by 4 bases, with 7 bases between them. The CDR3 runs to 13 residues. The CDR3 region is CASSPRNGETQYF. CDR3 coding DNA: TGTGCCAGCTCACCACGGAACGGAGAGACCCAGTACTTC. The full variable domain, with the rest looked up from reference TRBV18 and TRBJ2-5, is NAGVMQNPRHLVRRRGQEARLRCSPMKGHSHVYWYRQLPEEGLKFMVYLQKENIIDESGMPKERFSAEFPKEGPSILRIQQVVRGDSAAYFCASSPRNGETQYFGPGTRLLVL.

This clone was seen more than once but under ten times. Other DNA sequences from this sample encode an identical CDR3 as well. The chain is built from TRBV18 and TRBJ1-1, with 8 bases fitting TRBD1. V gave up 3 bases and J gave up 4 bases; unmatched junction bases: 4. Per germline, CDR1 KGHSH and CDR2 LQKENI. The CDR3 sequence is 14 residues long. The CDR3 sequence: CASSPGQGGTEAFF. DNA for the CDR3: TGTGCCAGCTCACCTGGACAGGGCGGCACTGAAGCTTTCTTT.

J is TRBJ2-7 and V is TRBV7-6; D is ambiguous. CDR1 and CDR2 from the germline V gene are SGHVS and FNYEAQ. V lost 1 base and J 1 base, leaving 8 bases between the germline ends. The CDR3 extends over 14 amino acids. The CDR3 DNA sequence: TGTGCCAGCAGCTTAGTCGACGTTTCCTACGAGCAGTACTTC. Translating it yields CASSLVDVSYEQYF.

The chain has TRBV11-3 and TRBJ2-1; D call uncertain. This CDR3 spans 15 amino acids. Looked up from germline, CDR1 is SGHNT and CDR2 is YENEEA. The ends were cut back, 5 bases at V and 5 bases at J, with 16 bases in the middle. CDR3 sequence (DNA): TGTGCCAGCAGCCCCACTGCGATTGGACACAATGAGCAGTTCTTC. Translating it yields CASSPTAIGHNEQFF. The full variable domain, with the rest looked up from reference TRBV11-3 and TRBJ2-1, is EAGVVQSPRYKIIEKKQPVAFWCNPISGHNTLYWYLQNLGQGPELLIRYENEEAVDDSQLPKDRFSAERLKGVDSTLKIQPAELGDSAVYLCASSPTAIGHNEQFFGPGTRLTVL.

This sequence joins TRBV2 and TRBJ1-1; D not certain. In germline, CDR1 is SNHLY, CDR2 FYNNEI. The CDR3 runs 9 residues. The CDR3 region is CPVRTEAFF. The CDR3 region has the DNA TGTCCTGTAAGGACTGAAGCTTTCTTT.